This note documents a single TCR beta chain sequence. This clonotype has a single count. The antigen it recognizes is unknown. Base qualities were left out, and no much larger clone turns up one base away. One read offers little support. To prepare the library, multiplex PCR was applied. The instrument given in TCRdb is Illumina HiSeq 2500. TCRbeta libraries were constructed through three rounds of nested PCR with primers (Table S4) according to protocols modified from ARM-PCR. Before sequencing, PCR products in the 200-500 bp range were cut out of the gel and cleaned up using the QIAquick gel extraction kit. Per the original workflow: Reads were cleaned using Trimmomatic, were merged into complete CDR3 sequences using FLASH, and were assigned to V(D)J germline segments using MiTCR. VDJtools was used to compute clonal diversity as the inverse Simpson's index. In-frame sequences without a premature stop codon were defined as productive reads. TCRdb reprocessed the public reads (quality trimming at Q25 with fastp, clone calling with MiXCR) and kept in-frame beta chains. Each entry merges the rows of one CDR3 protein and shows their most common DNA and genes. The V and J calls, along with clone size, are taken from TCRdb and not from the paper's own processing. Across this sample there are 220,000 or so distinct CDR3 sequences, with roughly 70% seen only once. Almost 25% of the sample is held by the ten biggest clonotypes.

The sample comes from a study of tumor and adjacent non-tumor tissue in lung cancer (dated 2018 in TCRdb). Describing the broader study: Patients with adenocarcinoma (approximately 12), squamous cell carcinoma (2) and small cell lung cancer (1) were included in the cohort. Among the approximately 15 patients, ages ranged from about 30 to 85 years, around 10 were men and 5 were women, and disease was TNM stage I to III. In total, sequencing yielded 125,075,908 productive TCRbeta reads, which works out to an average of about 4.17 million reads per sample. Bulk TCRbeta repertoires were compared between lung tumor tissue and matched distant non-tumor lung tissue obtained from approximately 15 lung cancer patients. For each patient, one tumor sample and one normal lung sample were taken, giving about 29 paired specimens that underwent TCRbeta CDR3 sequencing. Beyond this particular receptor, the publication reports: Because peripheral blood was not sequenced, blood TCRbeta repertoires in the lung cancer patients of the study were not examined. The top 100 clones accounted for a significantly larger cumulative portion of the repertoire in normal lung than in tumor tissue. TCR diversity (inverse Simpson) was significantly higher in tumor than in normal lung tissue (about 400 vs 150, P = 0.0075, Mann-Whitney U test). Neither the sequencing platform nor unique molecular identifiers are mentioned in the methods. Significantly higher TCR diversity was found in younger patients, and higher tumor TCR diversity was associated with shorter overall and disease-free survival. Only about 15 patients were in the cohort, and the authors stated that larger samples and more detailed clinical data are needed.

CDR1 and CDR2 are read off the germline V gene as SGHDN and FVKESK. The CDR3 starts with the cysteine, ends with the phenylalanine, and has 15 residues. The retained sequence is limited to the CDR3, 45 bases, with the frame set at the first base. Cut back by 3 bases and 1 base, the V and J ends lie 7 bases apart. Bulk unsorted tissue served as the source for RNA extraction, and RNA quality was assessed using a NanoDrop ND-1000 and an Agilent 2100. Newly diagnosed lung cancer patients without prior chemotherapy who had been admitted for thoracic surgery in China between August and November 2014 were enrolled as donors. Anyone who had undergone radiotherapy or chemotherapy before, or who had another cancer at the same time, was left out of the study. Surgical tissue pieces of about 1-2.3 cm3 were preserved in RNAlater solution and were kept at -80 degrees C until use.

This sequence uses TRBV14 and TRBJ2-6; the D gene is not confidently resolved. The sequencing input was lung tumor tissue. The TCR was taken from a man in his 60s with non-small cell lung cancer. The CDR3 region has the sequence CASSQALSGANVLTF. The DNA sequence is TGTGCCAGCAGCCAGGCGCTGTCTGGGGCCAACGTCCTGACTTTC.